The 12 T cell receptor beta chains given below trace back to one sample, sequenced in a study of CD8+CD57+ T cells in acquired aplastic anemia. The TCR beta profiling, which covered VDJ combination and CDR3 sequence, was carried out using genomic DNA as the template. TCRdb re-analysed the reads in MiXCR, keeping a single row per CDR3 protein. The sample has roughly 420,000 distinct CDR3 sequences, about two thirds seen once. What was sequenced was sorted CD4+, CD8+, or CD8+CD57+ T cells (not recorded which) from PBMCs. The origin of the receptors is a human donor in good health, serving as a control.

This rearrangement joins TRBV10-3 to TRBJ1-6; D not resolved. The V end was cut by 0 bases, the J end by 8 bases, with 5 bases between. This CDR3 comprises 13 residues. Per germline, CDR1 ENHRY and CDR2 SYGVKD. The CDR3 protein is CAISESLHSPLHF. The CDR3 DNA reads TGTGCCATCAGTGAGTCGCTCCATTCACCCCTCCACTTT.

This clonotype was recorded many times. V usage is TRBV4-3 and J usage is TRBJ2-1; a possible D gene is TRBD2 (6 bases). The CDR3 length is 15 residues. CDR1 and CDR2 (germline): LGHNA, YSLEER. Trimming pared 4 bases from V and 8 bases from J, leaving 18 bases between. This CDR3 is CASSRSTSSGDEQFF. The CDR3 nucleotides read TGCGCCAGCAGCCGTTCGACTAGTTCTGGGGATGAGCAGTTCTTC.

The CDR3 coding sequence is TGTGCCAGCAGCCCCTCTCCAGGGAGGGACGAGCAGTACTTC. It codes for CASSPSPGRDEQYF. The chain recombines TRBV12-3 or TRBV12-4 with TRBJ2-7; TRBD2 matches at 7 bases. V lost 6 bases and J lost 5; bases outside the gene matches: 10. This CDR3 has 14 amino acids.

This clonotype occurred a few times. The V and J genes are TRBV29-1 and TRBJ2-3, with 9 positions matching TRBD2. CDR1 and CDR2 from the germline V gene are SQVTM and ANQGSEA. J lost 2 bases, V lost 3 bases, and 9 bases had no gene match. This CDR3 has 16 amino acids. Here the CDR3 reads CSVEIASGASTDTQYF. CDR3 DNA: TGCAGCGTTGAGATTGCTAGCGGGGCCTCCACAGATACGCAGTATTTT.

This rearrangement joins TRBV20-1 to TRBJ2-7, with 7 bases lining up with TRBD2. The CDR3 is made up of 17 amino acids. The V and J ends lost 3 bases and 4 bases, in that order; junction bases with no gene match: 18. Germline V gives CDR1 DFQATT, CDR2 SNEGSKA (reference sequence). CDR3 sequence: CSASAIALGGGLYEQYF. The CDR3 bases are TGCAGTGCTAGCGCAATTGCTTTAGGCGGGGGTTTATACGAGCAGTACTTC.

The sample holds one count of this clonotype. The conserved final phenylalanine or tryptophan is absent from the CDR3, which likely points to a read error. The DNA is left out, because the CDR3 cannot be placed on it with certainty; the CDR3 is given as TCRdb lists it. The chain combines TRBV10-3 with TRBJ1-2. Per germline, CDR1 ENHRY and CDR2 SYGVKD. The CDR3 comprises 14 residues, both ends counted. CDR3 region: CAISDSDRRYFYPS.

This clonotype was seen ten or more times. This rearrangement joins TRBV4-1 to TRBJ2-7; 9 bases match TRBD1. Germline V CDR1 and CDR2: MGHRA, YSYEKL. Trimming removed 4 bases from V and 3 bases from J; junction bases left unmatched: 7. The CDR3 consists of 15 residues. The CDR3 region is CASSPATGGFYEQYF. The CDR3 DNA is TGCGCCAGCAGCCCTGCGACAGGGGGGTTCTACGAGCAGTACTTC.

Many counts were recorded for this clonotype. The J gene is TRBJ2-1, the V gene TRBV4-3, with a weak D call TRBD1 (6 bases). The CDR3 sequence is 15 residues long. The V and J ends lost 1 base and 4 bases respectively, with 11 bases between them. Germline CDR1 is LGHNA and CDR2 is YSLEER. The CDR3 DNA sequence: TGCGCCAGCAGCCAAGTGTACGGACAGTACAATGAGCAGTTCTTC. This gives the protein CASSQVYGQYNEQFF.

About this clonotype itself: This CDR3 fails to terminate in the conserved phenylalanine or tryptophan, so it likely reflects a read error. The DNA is omitted, as the CDR3 cannot be located on it reliably, and the CDR3 follows TCRdb's listing. The chain carries TRBV14 and TRBJ2-3. The CDR3 has 13 residues if both end residues are counted. The germline V gene has CDR1 SGHDN and CDR2 FVKESK. The CDR3 loop reads CASSQVTQASSYV.

Comments on this clonotype: Likely a read error: the CDR3 ends without its conserved phenylalanine or tryptophan. The DNA is left out, because the CDR3 cannot be placed on it with certainty; the CDR3 is given as TCRdb lists it. The genes are TRBV2 and TRBJ1-6; the D call in the table, TRBD1, was not verified against the DNA. Germline CDR1 is SNHLY and CDR2 is FYNNEI. The CDR3 adds up to 11 amino acids, both ends counted. This chain's CDR3 is CASTGDGGLNL.

The chain carries TRBV7-2 and TRBJ1-5; tentatively, D is TRBD1 (5 bases). From germline, CDR1 is SGHTA and CDR2 FQGNSA. The V end was cut by 1 base, the J end by 16 bases, with 23 bases between. This CDR3 region has 15 residues. The CDR3 region has the DNA TGTGCCAGCAGCTTAGTGAGGGGTGGCAATCTTCGGAACCATTTT. Its protein product is CASSLVRGGNLRNHF.

The chain uses TRBV4-3 and TRBJ1-2, with D perhaps matching TRBD1 (5 bases). Trimming took 5 bases from V and 2 from J, leaving 15 bases between them. The CDR3 totals 15 residues. CDR1 is LGHNA, CDR2 YSLEER, per germline. The CDR3 loop is CASSNPTQGNYGYTF. The DNA of the CDR3 is TGCGCCAGCAGCAACCCCACCCAGGGAAACTATGGCTACACCTTC.